This T cell receptor (beta chain) was obtained from a study of blood T cell repertoires in COVID-19. The J segment lost 8 bases and the V segment lost 4 bases, leaving 4 bases of the junction unmatched. Germline CDR1 reads LNHNV; CDR2 reads YYDKDF (reference sequence). The CDR3 has 14 residues. Profiling relied on immunoSEQ multiplex PCR, and the TCRdb table lists in-frame clones only, not all of them. This table holds more than 200,000 clones, 85% to 90% found once. The chain recombines TRBV15 with TRBJ1-6, with TRBD1 matching over 8 bases. Sequenced material: peripheral blood. This TCR was sampled from a woman aged 45-59 years with acute or convalescent COVID-19. CDR3 nucleotides: TGTGCCACCAGCACCGGACAGGGAGATTCACCCCTCCACTTT. Its protein is CATSTGQGDSPLHF.